This is a list of T cell receptor beta chains from one sample in a study of blood T cell repertoires in COVID-19. Profiling relied on immunoSEQ multiplex PCR, and the TCRdb table lists in-frame clones only, not all of them. The sample contains fewer than 300,000 clones, more than 80% of which appear only once. The sample consisted of peripheral blood. The receptors shown here come from a woman between 45 and 60 years old with COVID-19, enrolled during active disease. CDR3s include the opening cysteine and the closing phenylalanine or tryptophan. D genes are given only for firm matches. For some rows the clone size is stated as once, few or many, or as a class when expanded; others skip it.

v_call	clone_size	d_call	j_call	cdr3_aa	cdr3_nt
TRBV5-6	.	TRBD1	TRBJ1-6	CASSAGTVSSPLHF	TGTGCCAGCAGCGCGGGGACAGTATCATCACCCCTCCACTTT
TRBV12-3/TRBV12-4	.	.	TRBJ1-1	CASSLKEGAEAFF	TGTGCCAGCAGTTTAAAGGAGGGCGCTGAAGCTTTCTTT
TRBV14	.	.	TRBJ2-2	CASAGARNTGELFF	TGTGCCAGCGCGGGCGCCAGGAACACCGGGGAGCTGTTTTTT
TRBV7-2	.	.	TRBJ2-3	CASSLGFLTDTQYF	TGTGCCAGCAGCTTAGGGTTCCTAACAGATACGCAGTATTTT
TRBV29-1	.	.	TRBJ2-5	CSVERSGGQETQYF	TGCAGCGTTGAAAGGTCAGGAGGCCAAGAGACCCAGTACTTC
TRBV30	.	.	TRBJ1-1	CAWSRSWTEAFF	TGTGCCTGGAGTAGGAGTTGGACTGAAGCTTTCTTT
TRBV19	once	.	TRBJ2-5	CASSIKETQYF	TGTGCCAGTAGTATTAAAGAGACCCAGTACTTC
TRBV14	.	TRBD2	TRBJ2-3	CASSWGGPYTQYF	TGTGCCAGCAGCTGGGGAGGGCCGTATACGCAGTATTTT
TRBV3-1/TRBV3-2	.	TRBD2	TRBJ2-7	CASSLGTSGKWSYEQYF	TGTGCCAGCAGCCTTGGGACTAGCGGGAAATGGTCCTACGAGCAGTACTTC
TRBV19	.	TRBD2	TRBJ2-7	CASSTLAGGVYEQYF	TGTGCCAGTAGTACCCTAGCGGGTGGGGTCTACGAGCAGTACTTC
TRBV3-1/TRBV3-2	.	.	TRBJ1-5	CASSRSRQSNQPQHF	TGTGCCAGCAGCCGATCCCGACAGAGCAATCAGCCCCAGCATTTT
TRBV19	.	.	TRBJ1-2	CASSILRNRVDYGYTF	TGTGCCAGTAGTATATTAAGAAACAGGGTTGACTATGGCTACACCTTC
TRBV9	.	.	TRBJ1-3	CASSEPTGTESGNTIYF	TGTGCCAGCAGCGAACCGACAGGAACGGAGTCTGGAAACACCATATATTTT
TRBV4-2	.	.	TRBJ2-2	CASSQVLVVNGELFF	TGTGCCAGCAGCCAAGTACTAGTAGTCAACGGGGAGCTGTTTTTT
TRBV10-2	.	.	TRBJ2-7	CASTEGSYEQYF	TGCGCCAGCACGGAGGGCTCCTACGAGCAGTACTTC
TRBV7-8	few	.	TRBJ2-7	CASSLGQIYEQYF	TGTGCCAGCAGCTTAGGGCAGATTTACGAGCAGTACTTC
TRBV18	once	.	TRBJ1-2	CASTLQRTGDEYGYTF	TGTGCCAGCACACTTCAAAGGACGGGGGATGAGTATGGCTACACCTTC
TRBV27	.	.	TRBJ2-7	CASSLGAAYEQYF	TGTGCCAGCAGTTTAGGGGCGGCGTACGAGCAGTACTTC
TRBV10-3	.	.	TRBJ2-7	CAISESTGNYEQYF	TGTGCCATCAGTGAGTCGACAGGCAACTACGAGCAGTACTTC
TRBV20-1	.	.	TRBJ1-2	CSASPILGRGEGYTF	TGCAGTGCTAGTCCGATCCTCGGGCGGGGGGAAGGCTACACCTTC
TRBV20-1	few	.	TRBJ2-1	CSARAYNEQFF	TGCAGTGCTAGAGCATACAATGAGCAGTTCTTC
TRBV6-4	.	.	TRBJ1-1	CASSDGGSEAFF	TGTGCCAGCAGTGACGGAGGGAGTGAAGCTTTCTTT
TRBV3-1/TRBV3-2	.	.	TRBJ2-3	CASSPSADTQYF	TGTGCCAGCAGCCCATCTGCGGATACGCAGTATTTT
TRBV30	.	TRBD1	TRBJ1-4	CASSGTDEKLFF	TGTGCCTCGTCCGGGACAGATGAAAAACTGTTTTTT
TRBV29-1	.	TRBD1	TRBJ1-2	CSVERDRGSYGYTF	TGCAGCGTTGAAAGGGACAGGGGATCGTATGGCTACACCTTC
TRBV25-1	.	TRBD1	TRBJ2-2	CASSRQGAYTGELFF	TGTGCCAGCAGCAGACAGGGGGCTTACACCGGGGAGCTGTTTTTT
TRBV30	.	.	TRBJ1-3	CAWRKIGQSGNTIYF	TGTGCCTGGAGGAAGATCGGACAATCTGGAAACACCATATATTTT
TRBV9	.	TRBD2	TRBJ2-1	CASSVLNPGLAYNEQFF	TGTGCCAGCAGCGTTCTAAACCCGGGACTAGCGTACAATGAGCAGTTCTTC
TRBV25-1	.	.	TRBJ1-3	CASHSLRDGNTIYF	TGTGCCAGCCACTCCCTCCGTGATGGAAACACCATATATTTT
TRBV6-5	.	.	TRBJ1-6	CASSYGGNNSPLHF	TGTGCCAGCAGTTACGGCGGTAATAATTCACCCCTCCACTTT
TRBV5-1	.	TRBD1	TRBJ1-3	CASSSSTTGGSGNTIYF	TGCGCCAGCAGCTCCTCTACCACAGGGGGCTCTGGAAACACCATATATTTT
TRBV6-1	.	.	TRBJ1-1	CASSEYTIVSEAFF	TGTGCCAGCAGTGAATACACAATCGTCTCTGAAGCTTTCTTT
TRBV27	.	TRBD1	TRBJ2-2	CASSHYPTGLGELFF	TGTGCCAGCAGTCACTACCCGACAGGGCTCGGGGAGCTGTTTTTT
TRBV12-5	.	TRBD2	TRBJ2-1	CASGLGSGLAGVGEQFF	TGTGCTAGTGGTTTGGGGTCGGGACTAGCGGGAGTCGGTGAGCAGTTCTTC
TRBV24-1	.	TRBD1	TRBJ1-2	CATSDSAGDGDRGYGYTF	TGTGCCACCAGTGATTCCGCGGGGGACGGGGACAGGGGCTATGGCTACACCTTC
TRBV6-1	.	.	TRBJ2-5	CASSESRKGQETQYF	TGTGCCAGCAGTGAATCCAGGAAGGGGCAAGAGACCCAGTACTTC
TRBV5-1	.	.	TRBJ2-7	CASSLNRDKRNEQYF	TGCGCCAGCAGCTTAAACCGGGACAAACGAAACGAGCAGTACTTC
TRBV4-2	.	TRBD1	TRBJ1-3	CASSPPGGQGAGNTIYF	TGTGCCAGCAGCCCGCCAGGGGGGCAGGGGGCTGGAAACACCATATATTTT
TRBV11-2	.	TRBD2	TRBJ2-2	CASSSLADERAGELFF	TGTGCCAGCAGCTCACTAGCGGACGAACGGGCCGGGGAGCTGTTTTTT
TRBV24-1	.	.	TRBJ2-1	CATRPRSSDEQFF	TGTGCCACCAGACCCCGTAGCTCCGATGAGCAGTTCTTC
TRBV6-2/TRBV6-3	.	TRBD2	TRBJ2-1	CASSFSPGTSGRASYNEQFF	TGTGCCAGCAGTTTTTCACCCGGGACTAGCGGGAGGGCCTCCTACAATGAGCAGTTCTTC
TRBV27	.	TRBD1	TRBJ2-7	CASSQGQVGAYEQYF	TGTGCCAGCAGCCAAGGACAGGTGGGGGCCTACGAGCAGTACTTC
TRBV24-1	.	TRBD1	TRBJ2-1	CAAGGGQGNEQFF	TGTGCCGCCGGCGGGGGACAGGGGAATGAGCAGTTCTTC
TRBV4-1	.	TRBD1	TRBJ2-7	CASSQPGQSYEQYF	TGCGCCAGCAGCCAGCCGGGACAGTCCTACGAGCAGTACTTC
TRBV5-1	.	TRBD1	TRBJ1-2	CASSQGGHALKLNYGYTF	TGCGCCAGCAGCCAGGGGGGACATGCGCTCAAACTTAACTATGGCTACACCTTC
TRBV27	.	.	TRBJ1-2	CASSLGEGDGYTF	TGTGCCAGCAGTTTAGGGGAGGGAGACGGCTACACCTTC
TRBV19	.	TRBD1	TRBJ1-5	CASSTKQGRSSPQHF	TGTGCCAGTAGTACCAAACAGGGGCGGTCATCGCCCCAGCATTTT
TRBV3-1/TRBV3-2	once	TRBD2	TRBJ2-1	CASSTWTSGSKDEQFF	TGTGCCAGCAGCACCTGGACTAGCGGGAGTAAGGATGAGCAGTTCTTC
TRBV12-3/TRBV12-4	.	.	TRBJ2-7	CASSFSRNEQYF	TGTGCCAGCAGTTTCTCTAGGAACGAGCAGTACTTC
TRBV5-1	.	.	TRBJ2-3	CASSLTVDTQYF	TGCGCCAGCAGCTTGACGGTAGATACGCAGTATTTT
TRBV24-1	.	TRBD1	TRBJ1-2	CATSDRTGGGYGYTF	TGTGCCACCAGTGATCGGACAGGGGGCGGCTATGGCTACACCTTC
TRBV27	.	TRBD2	TRBJ2-7	CASSSIAGGLFGIREQYF	TGTGCCAGCAGCTCAATAGCGGGAGGGCTATTCGGAATCCGCGAGCAGTACTTC
TRBV28	.	TRBD1	TRBJ1-5	CASSDGQGLNQPQHF	TGTGCCAGCAGCGACGGACAGGGACTTAATCAGCCCCAGCATTTT